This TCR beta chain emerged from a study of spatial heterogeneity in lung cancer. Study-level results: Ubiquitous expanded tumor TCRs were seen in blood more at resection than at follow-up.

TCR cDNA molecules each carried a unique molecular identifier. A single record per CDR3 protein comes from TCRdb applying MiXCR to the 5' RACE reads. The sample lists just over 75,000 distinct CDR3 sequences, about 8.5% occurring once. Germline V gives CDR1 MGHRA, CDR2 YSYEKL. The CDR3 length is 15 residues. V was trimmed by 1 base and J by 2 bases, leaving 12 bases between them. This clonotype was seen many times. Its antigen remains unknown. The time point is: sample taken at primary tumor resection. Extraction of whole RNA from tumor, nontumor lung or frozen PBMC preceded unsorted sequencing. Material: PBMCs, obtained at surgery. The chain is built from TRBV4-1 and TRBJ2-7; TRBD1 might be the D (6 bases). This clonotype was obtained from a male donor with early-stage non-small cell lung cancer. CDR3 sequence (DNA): TGCGCCAGCAGCCAAGTACAGGACAGCCCCTACGAGCAGTACTTC. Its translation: CASSQVQDSPYEQYF.